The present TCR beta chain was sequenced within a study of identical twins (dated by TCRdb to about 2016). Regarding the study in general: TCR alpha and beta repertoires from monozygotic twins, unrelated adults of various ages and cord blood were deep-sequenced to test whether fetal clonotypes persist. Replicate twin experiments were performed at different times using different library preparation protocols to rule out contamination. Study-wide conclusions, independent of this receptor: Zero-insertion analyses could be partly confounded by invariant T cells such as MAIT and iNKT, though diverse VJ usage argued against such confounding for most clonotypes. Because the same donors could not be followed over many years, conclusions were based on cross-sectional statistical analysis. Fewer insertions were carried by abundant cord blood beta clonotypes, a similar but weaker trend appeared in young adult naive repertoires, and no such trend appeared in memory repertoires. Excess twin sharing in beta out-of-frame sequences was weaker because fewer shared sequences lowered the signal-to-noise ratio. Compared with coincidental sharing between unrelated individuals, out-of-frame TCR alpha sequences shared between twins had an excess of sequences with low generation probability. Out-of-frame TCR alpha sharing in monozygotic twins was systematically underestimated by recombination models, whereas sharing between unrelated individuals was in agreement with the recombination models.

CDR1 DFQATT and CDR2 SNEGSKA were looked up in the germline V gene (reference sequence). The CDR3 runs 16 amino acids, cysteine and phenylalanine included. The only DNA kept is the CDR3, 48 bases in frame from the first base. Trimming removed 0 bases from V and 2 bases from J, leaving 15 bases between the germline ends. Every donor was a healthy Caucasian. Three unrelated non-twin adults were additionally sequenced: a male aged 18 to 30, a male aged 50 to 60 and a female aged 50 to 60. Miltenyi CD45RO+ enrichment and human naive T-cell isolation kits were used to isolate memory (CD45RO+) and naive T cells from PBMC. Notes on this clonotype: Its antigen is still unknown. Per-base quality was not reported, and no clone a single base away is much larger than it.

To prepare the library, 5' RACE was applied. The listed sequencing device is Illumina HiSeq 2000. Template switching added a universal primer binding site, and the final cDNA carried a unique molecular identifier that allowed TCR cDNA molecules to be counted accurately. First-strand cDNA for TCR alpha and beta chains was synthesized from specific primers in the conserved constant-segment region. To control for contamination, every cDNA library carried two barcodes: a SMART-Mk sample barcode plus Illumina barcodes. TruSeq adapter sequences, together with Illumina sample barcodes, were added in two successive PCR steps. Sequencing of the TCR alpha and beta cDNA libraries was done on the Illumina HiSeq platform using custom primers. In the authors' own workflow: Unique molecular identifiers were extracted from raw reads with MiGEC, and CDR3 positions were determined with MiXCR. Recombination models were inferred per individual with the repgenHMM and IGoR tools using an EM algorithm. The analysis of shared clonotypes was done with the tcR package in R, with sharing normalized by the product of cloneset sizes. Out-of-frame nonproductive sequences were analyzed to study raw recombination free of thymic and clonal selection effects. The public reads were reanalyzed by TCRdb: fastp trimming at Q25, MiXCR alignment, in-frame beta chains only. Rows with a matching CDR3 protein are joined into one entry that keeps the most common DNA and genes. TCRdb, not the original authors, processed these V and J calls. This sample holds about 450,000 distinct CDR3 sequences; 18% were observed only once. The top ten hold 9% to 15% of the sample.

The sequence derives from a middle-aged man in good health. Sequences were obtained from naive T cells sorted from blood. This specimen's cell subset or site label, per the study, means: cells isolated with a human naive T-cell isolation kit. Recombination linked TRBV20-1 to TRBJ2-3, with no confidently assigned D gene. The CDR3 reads CSARDLSPEDTDTQYF. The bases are TGCAGTGCTAGAGATCTCAGTCCTGAGGACACAGATACGCAGTATTTT.